Listed below are T cell receptor beta chains from one sample, sequenced in a study of patients and donors after allogeneic stem cell transplantation. Each CDR3 protein is one row after TCRdb ran MiXCR on the RT-PCR reads. The sample consists of about 200,000 distinct CDR3 sequences, 38% of them appearing once. The material sequenced was blood, either unsorted or a sorted T cell fraction (not recorded which). These receptor sequences come from a human donor who was either an allogeneic HSCT recipient or a stem cell or donor lymphocyte infusion donor (not recorded which). It is not recorded whose cells these are; they may come from a transplant donor. CDR3s include the opening cysteine and the closing phenylalanine or tryptophan. Fields, in order: V gene, clone size, J gene, D gene, CDR3 length, CDR3 protein, CDR3 DNA. The D gene is left open where the match is weak. Size values are once, few and many counts, or a class for expanded clones, and some rows have none.

TRBV20-1	few	TRBJ2-1	NA	13	CSAGTSRFNEQFF	TGCAGTGCCGGGACCAGTCGGTTCAATGAGCAGTTCTTC
TRBV7-3	NA	TRBJ1-6	TRBD1	14	CASSLGSTGSPLHF	TGTGCCAGCAGCTTAGGCTCGACAGGGTCCCCCCTCCACTTT
TRBV19	NA	TRBJ2-1	NA	16	CASSPGWGASYNEQFF	TGTGCCAGTAGCCCCGGGTGGGGAGCTTCGTACAATGAGCAGTTCTTC
TRBV15	NA	TRBJ1-2	TRBD1	13	CATSPRTGAGYTF	TGTGCCACCAGCCCCCGGACAGGGGCTGGCTACACCTTC
TRBV27	NA	TRBJ1-6	NA	14	CASSLAGTKSPLHF	TGTGCCAGCAGTTTAGCGGGGACAAAGTCACCCCTCCACTTT
TRBV10-3	few	TRBJ1-2	NA	12	CATRTDLYGYTF	TGTGCCACTCGGACGGACCTCTATGGCTACACCTTC
TRBV5-1	once	TRBJ2-3	NA	17	CASSLAGGWTSTDTQYF	TGCGCCAGCAGCTTGGCCGGGGGCTGGACTAGCACAGATACGCAGTATTTT
TRBV5-1	few	TRBJ2-3	NA	15	CASSLVLANTDTQYF	TGCGCCAGCAGCTTGGTTTTAGCCAACACAGATACGCAGTATTTT
TRBV29-1	NA	TRBJ1-3	NA	17	CSVEDSAQRYSGNTIYF	TGCAGCGTTGAAGATTCGGCCCAGCGGTATTCTGGAAACACCATATATTTT
TRBV12-3/TRBV12-4	few	TRBJ1-6	TRBD1	14	CASRRTGGGSPLHF	TGTGCCAGCAGGCGGACAGGGGGCGGTTCACCCCTCCACTTT
TRBV12-3/TRBV12-4	NA	TRBJ1-5	TRBD1	15	CASSSGQGVVQPQHF	TGTGCCAGCAGTTCGGGACAGGGGGTAGTCCAGCCCCAGCATTTT
TRBV29-1	few	TRBJ2-3	NA	14	CSAGRGSGTDTQYF	TGCAGCGCCGGCCGGGGAAGTGGGACAGATACGCAGTATTTT
TRBV5-5	NA	TRBJ1-2	TRBD1	17	CASSLDSTDRGNYGYTF	TGTGCCAGCAGCTTGGATTCTACGGACAGGGGAAACTATGGCTACACCTTC
TRBV5-1	few	TRBJ2-3	TRBD1	16	CASSSYRGFSTDTQYF	TGCGCCAGCAGCTCATACAGGGGATTTAGCACAGATACGCAGTATTTT
TRBV29-1	few	TRBJ2-1	TRBD2	12	CSYRDYNNEQFF	TGCAGCTATCGGGACTATAACAATGAGCAGTTCTTC
TRBV5-1	NA	TRBJ1-1	NA	15	CASSHLGATNTEAFF	TGCGCCAGCAGCCACCTAGGGGCCACGAACACTGAAGCTTTCTTT
TRBV9	few	TRBJ1-1	NA	14	CASSVDPANTEAFF	TGTGCCAGCAGCGTAGACCCGGCGAACACTGAAGCTTTCTTT
TRBV12-3/TRBV12-4	NA	TRBJ2-2	NA	15	CASSPSGPRAGELFF	TGTGCCAGCAGTCCATCGGGACCCCGGGCCGGGGAGCTGTTTTTT
TRBV7-9	few	TRBJ2-5	NA	14	CASSLDVVQETQYF	TGTGCCAGCAGCTTAGACGTGGTGCAAGAGACCCAGTACTTC
TRBV29-1	NA	TRBJ2-7	NA	14	CSVDKATLGYEQYF	TGCAGCGTTGACAAAGCCACTTTAGGCTACGAGCAGTACTTC
TRBV5-5	few	TRBJ1-4	NA	13	CASRFRYGEKLFF	TGTGCCAGCCGCTTCAGGTATGGCGAAAAACTGTTTTTT
TRBV28	many	TRBJ1-6	TRBD1	15	CASTTGTATPRPLHF	TGTGCCAGCACCACCGGGACAGCAACCCCTCGACCCCTCCACTTT
TRBV7-6	NA	TRBJ1-1	NA	15	CASSLGADHNTEAFF	TGTGCCAGCAGCTTGGGGGCAGACCATAACACTGAAGCTTTCTTT
TRBV20-1	few	TRBJ2-7	NA	14	CSARDTGWSYEQYF	TGCAGTGCTAGAGACACAGGGTGGTCCTACGAGCAGTACTTC
TRBV11-2	NA	TRBJ2-5	NA	15	CASSLNVGARETQYF	TGTGCCAGCAGCTTAAACGTGGGGGCAAGGGAGACCCAGTACTTC
TRBV2	NA	TRBJ1-1	TRBD1	14	CASRAGGQIREAFF	TGTGCCAGCAGGGCAGGGGGACAGATTCGGGAAGCTTTCTTT
TRBV4-3	few	TRBJ1-4	NA	14	CASSQDLGEKKLFF	TGCGCCAGCAGCCAAGATTTAGGGGAAAAAAAACTGTTTTTT
TRBV20-1	NA	TRBJ2-7	NA	14	CSARDRREPYEQYF	TGCAGTGCTAGAGATCGCCGCGAACCCTACGAGCAGTACTTC
TRBV4-2	NA	TRBJ2-1	NA	13	CASSQDRRRWQFF	TGTGCCAGCAGCCAAGATAGGCGGCGATGGCAGTTCTTC
TRBV4-1	NA	TRBJ2-3	TRBD2	14	CASSQLAGADTQYF	TGCGCCAGCAGCCAGCTAGCGGGGGCAGATACGCAGTATTTT
TRBV20-1	NA	TRBJ2-7	NA	14	CSAGKLGNPYEQYF	TGCAGTGCTGGCAAACTAGGGAACCCCTACGAGCAGTACTTC
TRBV5-1	NA	TRBJ2-7	TRBD2	16	CASSLAGLAGSYEQYF	TGCGCCAGCAGCTTGGCCGGACTAGCGGGCTCCTACGAGCAGTACTTC
TRBV9	NA	TRBJ2-1	NA	15	CASSVGGLSYNEQFF	TGTGCCAGCAGCGTAGGGGGACTTTCCTACAATGAGCAGTTCTTC
TRBV4-2	few	TRBJ1-3	NA	16	CASSQGWRESGNTIYF	TGTGCCAGCAGCCAAGGATGGAGGGAATCCGGAAACACCATATATTTT
TRBV11-2	NA	TRBJ2-1	NA	16	CASSPWGASEHNEQFF	TGTGCCAGCAGCCCCTGGGGTGCCTCGGAACACAATGAGCAGTTCTTC
TRBV7-3	NA	TRBJ1-1	NA	15	CASSLTPEAGTEAFF	TGTGCCAGCAGCCTAACCCCTGAGGCGGGGACTGAAGCTTTCTTT
TRBV7-3	NA	TRBJ2-3	TRBD2	16	CASSSGGTSTTDTQYF	TGTGCCAGCAGCTCCGGGGGGACTAGTACTACAGATACGCAGTATTTT
TRBV4-2	NA	TRBJ1-2	NA	14	CASSLWGKDNGYTF	TGTGCCAGCAGCCTGTGGGGGAAAGATAATGGCTACACCTTC
TRBV4-3	few	TRBJ1-4	NA	16	CASSQDRGFVVEKLFF	TGCGCCAGCAGCCAAGATCGAGGGTTTGTGGTTGAAAAACTGTTTTTT
TRBV28	few	TRBJ2-5	TRBD2	16	CASSSGGASLLETQYF	TGTGCCAGCAGTAGCGGGGGGGCCTCTTTGTTGGAGACCCAGTACTTC
TRBV9	NA	TRBJ2-1	TRBD2	19	CASSPRERGGPSSYNEQFF	TGTGCCAGCAGCCCCCGAGAGCGGGGGGGCCCAAGCTCCTACAATGAGCAGTTCTTC
TRBV3-1	NA	TRBJ2-1	TRBD2	15	CASSHSSGGYNEQFF	TGTGCCAGCAGCCACTCTAGCGGGGGTTACAATGAGCAGTTCTTC
TRBV5-1	few	TRBJ1-5	TRBD1	14	CASSNGQANQPQHF	TGCGCCAGCAGCAACGGACAGGCAAATCAGCCCCAGCATTTT
TRBV5-1	few	TRBJ1-1	NA	17	CASSLAGSDRLNTEAFF	TGCGCCAGCAGCTTGGCCGGGTCTGACAGACTGAACACTGAAGCTTTCTTT
TRBV20-1	NA	TRBJ1-1	NA	15	CSARDSTGRSTGAFF	TGCAGTGCTAGAGATTCGACAGGCAGAAGCACTGGAGCTTTCTTT
TRBV7-6	NA	TRBJ1-3	TRBD1	18	CASSPSINRGRSGNTIYF	TGTGCCAGCAGCCCTTCGATCAACAGGGGCCGCTCTGGAAACACCATATATTTT
TRBV12-3/TRBV12-4	NA	TRBJ1-1	NA	14	CASSLSGMGPEAFF	TGTGCCAGCAGTTTGAGCGGGATGGGGCCTGAAGCTTTCTTT
TRBV5-1	once	TRBJ1-6	NA	15	CASSLGQTGESPLHF	TGCGCCAGCAGCCTGGGACAAACGGGAGAATCACCCCTCCACTTT